This TCR beta chain derives from a study of response to subunit inactivated influenza vaccine. Study-wide points: The authors put forward the suggestion that each seasonal influenza vaccination may bring in only a limited number of new T cells.

In regard to this clonotype: Its target is unknown.

In TCRdb, the RT-PCR reads were re-called with MiXCR into one record per CDR3 protein. The sample consists of hundreds of thousands of distinct CDR3 sequences, approximately 14% of them appearing once. Looked up from germline, CDR1 is DFQATT and CDR2 is SNEGSKA (reference sequence). V lost 1 base to trimming and J lost 3 bases; unmatched junction nucleotides: 4. This CDR3 contains 14 residues. Sequenced material: PBMCs from blood, taken approximately 12 days after vaccination. This rearrangement joins TRBV20-1 to TRBJ2-5, with 8 nucleotides matching TRBD2. The TCR originated in a middle-aged man who received an inactivated influenza vaccine. CDR3 residues: CSARAERGKETQYF. The CDR3 nucleotides read TGCAGTGCTAGAGCCGAGCGGGGGAAAGAGACCCAGTACTTC.